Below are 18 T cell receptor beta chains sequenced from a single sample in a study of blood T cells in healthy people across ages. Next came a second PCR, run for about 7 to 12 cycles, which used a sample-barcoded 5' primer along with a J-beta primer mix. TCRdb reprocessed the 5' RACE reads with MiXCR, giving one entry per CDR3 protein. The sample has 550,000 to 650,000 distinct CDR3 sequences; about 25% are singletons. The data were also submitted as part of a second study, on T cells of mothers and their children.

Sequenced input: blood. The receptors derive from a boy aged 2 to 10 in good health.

The CDR3 DNA reads TGCAGCGCATCCATATCTGGGCGAGGGACCGGGGAGCTGTTTTTT. Translating gives CSASISGRGTGELFF. The chain joins TRBV29-1 to TRBJ2-2, with D possibly being TRBD2 (5 bases). CDR1 and CDR2 (germline): SQVTM, ANQGSEA. The CDR3 runs to 15 residues. V lost 7 bases and J lost 5, with 20 bases in between.

CDR3: CASSVAGHTEAFF. DNA for the CDR3: TGTGCCAGCAGTGTTGCGGGTCACACTGAAGCTTTCTTT. This rearrangement joins TRBV2 to TRBJ1-1; D is unclear. CDR1 is SNHLY, CDR2 FYNNEI, per germline. There are 13 residues in the CDR3. Trimming removed 4 bases at V and 3 bases at J, with 9 bases between.

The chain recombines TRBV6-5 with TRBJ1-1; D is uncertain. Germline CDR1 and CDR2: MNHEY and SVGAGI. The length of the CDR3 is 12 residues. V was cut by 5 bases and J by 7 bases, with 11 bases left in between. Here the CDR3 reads CASSTTGFEAFF. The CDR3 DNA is TGTGCCAGCAGTACGACGGGTTTTGAAGCTTTCTTT.

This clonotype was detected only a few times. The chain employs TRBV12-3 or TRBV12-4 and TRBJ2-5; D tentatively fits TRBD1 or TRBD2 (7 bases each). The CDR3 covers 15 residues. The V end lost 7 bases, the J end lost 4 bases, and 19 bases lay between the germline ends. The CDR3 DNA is TGTGCCAGCACTCCAGGGGGGGGAGTGGGAGAGACCCAGTACTTC. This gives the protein CASTPGGGVGETQYF.

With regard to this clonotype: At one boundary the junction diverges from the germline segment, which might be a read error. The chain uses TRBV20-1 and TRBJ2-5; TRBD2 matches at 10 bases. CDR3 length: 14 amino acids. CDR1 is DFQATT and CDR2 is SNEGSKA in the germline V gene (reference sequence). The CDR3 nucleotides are TGCAGTGCTAGTCGTCTAGCGGGAGAAGAGGCCCAGTACTTC. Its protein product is CSASRLAGEEAQYF.

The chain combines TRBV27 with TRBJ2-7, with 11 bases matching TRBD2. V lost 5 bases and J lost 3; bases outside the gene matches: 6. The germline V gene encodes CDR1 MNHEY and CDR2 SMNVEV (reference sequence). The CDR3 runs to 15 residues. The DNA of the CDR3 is TGTGCCAGCAGTCCGACAGGGACTAGCGGCTACGAGCAGTACTTC. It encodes CASSPTGTSGYEQYF.

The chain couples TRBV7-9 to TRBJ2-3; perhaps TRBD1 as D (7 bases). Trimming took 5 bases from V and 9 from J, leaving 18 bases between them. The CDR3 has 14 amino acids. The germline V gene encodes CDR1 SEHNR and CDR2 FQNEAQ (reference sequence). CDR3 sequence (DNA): TGTGCCAGCAGCCACCGGGACAGCCGGGGGACGCAGTATTTT. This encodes CASSHRDSRGTQYF.

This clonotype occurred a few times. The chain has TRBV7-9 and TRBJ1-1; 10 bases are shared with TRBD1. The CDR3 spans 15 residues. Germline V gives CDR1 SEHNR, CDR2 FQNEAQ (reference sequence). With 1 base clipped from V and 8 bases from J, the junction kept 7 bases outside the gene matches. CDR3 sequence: CASSLGRDRGIEAFF. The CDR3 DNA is TGTGCCAGCAGCTTAGGCCGGGACAGGGGTATCGAAGCTTTCTTT. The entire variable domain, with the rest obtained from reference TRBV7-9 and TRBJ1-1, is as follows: DTGVSQNPRHKITKRGQNVTFRCDPISEHNRLYWYRQTLGQGPEFLTYFQNEAQLEKSRLLSDRFSAERPKGSFSTLEIQRTEQGDSAMYLCASSLGRDRGIEAFFGQGTRLTVV.

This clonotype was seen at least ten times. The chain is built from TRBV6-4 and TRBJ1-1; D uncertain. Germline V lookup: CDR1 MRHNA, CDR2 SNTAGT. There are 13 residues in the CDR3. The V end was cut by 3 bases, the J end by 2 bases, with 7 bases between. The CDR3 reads CASSESSNTEAFF. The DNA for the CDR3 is TGTGCCAGCAGTGAATCATCCAACACTGAAGCTTTCTTT.

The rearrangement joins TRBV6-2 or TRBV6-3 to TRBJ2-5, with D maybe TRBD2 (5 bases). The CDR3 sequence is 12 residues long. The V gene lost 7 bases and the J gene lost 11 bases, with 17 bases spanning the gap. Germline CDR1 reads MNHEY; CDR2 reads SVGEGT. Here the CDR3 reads CASTWQRERQYF. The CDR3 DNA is TGTGCCAGCACATGGCAGAGGGAGAGGCAGTACTTC.

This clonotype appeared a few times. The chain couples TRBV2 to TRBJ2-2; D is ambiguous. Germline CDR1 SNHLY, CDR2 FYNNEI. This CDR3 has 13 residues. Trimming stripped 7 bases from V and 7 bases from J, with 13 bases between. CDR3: CASTLLGNGELFF. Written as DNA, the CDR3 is TGTGCCAGCACCCTTCTTGGGAACGGGGAGCTGTTTTTT.

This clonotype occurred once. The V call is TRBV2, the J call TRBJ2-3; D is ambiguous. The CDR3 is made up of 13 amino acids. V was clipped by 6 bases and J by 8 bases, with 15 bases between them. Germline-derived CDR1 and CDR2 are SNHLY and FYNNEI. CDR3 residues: CASRITLLGTQYF. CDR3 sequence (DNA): TGTGCCAGCAGGATAACACTACTCGGTACGCAGTATTTT.

The DNA of the CDR3 is TGTGCCAGCAGTGTGGGGCGGGACAGCCAGTTTTCCTCTGGAAACACCATATATTTT. Translated: CASSVGRDSQFSSGNTIYF. This sequence joins TRBV2 and TRBJ1-3, with 7 bases aligning to TRBD1. Losses at the gene ends were 4 bases for V and 0 bases for J; bases not matched to a gene: 15. The germline CDR1 and CDR2 sequences are SNHLY and FYNNEI. This CDR3 is 19 amino acids long.

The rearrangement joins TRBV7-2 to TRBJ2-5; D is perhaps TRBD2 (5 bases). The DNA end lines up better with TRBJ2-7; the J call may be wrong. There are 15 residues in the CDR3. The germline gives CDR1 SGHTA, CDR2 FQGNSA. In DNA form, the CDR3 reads TGTGCCAGCAGCTTAGCGAGGCAGACGGGGTACGAGCAGTACTTC. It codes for CASSLARQTGYEQYF.

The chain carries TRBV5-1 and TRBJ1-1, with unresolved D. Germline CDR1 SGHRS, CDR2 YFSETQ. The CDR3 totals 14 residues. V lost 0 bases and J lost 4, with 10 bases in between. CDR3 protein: CASSLEGFRTEAFF. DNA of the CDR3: TGCGCCAGCAGCTTGGAAGGGTTCCGCACTGAAGCTTTCTTT.

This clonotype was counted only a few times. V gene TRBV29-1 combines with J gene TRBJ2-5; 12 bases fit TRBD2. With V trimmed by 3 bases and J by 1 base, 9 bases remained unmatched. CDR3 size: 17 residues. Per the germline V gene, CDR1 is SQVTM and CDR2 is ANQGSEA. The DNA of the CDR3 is TGCAGCGTTGAGGAGCCTAGCGGGAGGGCCCCCCAAGAGACCCAGTACTTC. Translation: CSVEEPSGRAPQETQYF. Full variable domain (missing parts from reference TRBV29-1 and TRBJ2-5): SAVISQKPSRDICQRGTSLTIQCQVDSQVTMMFWYRQQPGQSLTLIATANQGSEATYESGFVIDKFPISRPNLTFSTLTVSNMSPEDSSIYLCSVEEPSGRAPQETQYFGPGTRLLVL.

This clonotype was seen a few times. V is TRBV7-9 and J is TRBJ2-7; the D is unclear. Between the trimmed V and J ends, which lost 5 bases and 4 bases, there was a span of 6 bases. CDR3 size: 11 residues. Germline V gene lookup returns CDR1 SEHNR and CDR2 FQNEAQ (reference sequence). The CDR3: CASSNTYEQYF. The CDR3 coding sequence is TGTGCCAGCAGCAATACATACGAGCAGTACTTC.

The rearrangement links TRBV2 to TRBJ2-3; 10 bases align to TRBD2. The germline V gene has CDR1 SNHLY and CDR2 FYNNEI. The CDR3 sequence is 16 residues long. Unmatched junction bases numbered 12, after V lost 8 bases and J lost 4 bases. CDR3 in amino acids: CASDVGERGGADTQYF. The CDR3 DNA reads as TGTGCCAGCGATGTTGGGGAGCGGGGGGGCGCAGATACGCAGTATTTT.